This T cell receptor (beta chain) was identified during a study of blood T cell repertoires in COVID-19. Overall study context: Samples came from the United States, Italy and Spain, spanning acute and convalescent COVID-19.

Authors' analysis steps: Reference gene primer amplification in the assay estimated nucleated cell counts. TCRdb's table, derived via immunoSEQ multiplex PCR, lists solely in-frame clones and lacks some. V, J and clone size are those of that table, while D and trimming were read from the DNA. The data show 35,000 to 40,000 clones, roughly 80% seen once. Germline V gene sequence: CDR1 GTSNPN, CDR2 SVGIG (reference sequence). The V and J ends lost 0 bases and 7 bases respectively, with 17 bases between them. The CDR3 covers 15 residues. One Seattle source followed patients from active infection through their disease course.

The V gene is TRBV30, the J gene TRBJ2-3; weak D call: TRBD2 (5 bases). The sequenced material came from peripheral blood. The source is a man aged 60 to 75 with COVID-19, enrolled during active disease. The CDR3 DNA follows: TGTGCCTGGAGTGTACTCATTAGCGTGAGGAATACGCAGTATTTT. Translated: CAWSVLISVRNTQYF.